These 29 T cell receptor beta chains originate from one sample sequenced in a study of cytomegalovirus exposure and HLA in healthy donors (dated by TCRdb to the late 2010s). The library came from the immunoSEQ multiplex PCR assay. For the multiplex PCR, a mixture combining 60 forward primers for TCR Vbeta segments and 13 reverse primers for TCR Jbeta segments was used. TCRdb's version of the immuneACCESS table is confined to in-frame rearrangements and falls short of the full clone set. An unresolved V gene accounts for under half of the shortfall where checked; the remainder is of unknown origin. The sample data list roughly 160,000 clones, and approximately 83% of these were observed just once. The ten largest account for almost 9.5% of the sample. The sequenced material came from PBMCs. The receptors shown here come from a man in his late teens or twenties in good health and CMV-seropositive.

The chain combines TRBV30 with TRBJ1-1; 7 bases are shared with TRBD1. V lost 5 bases to trimming and J lost 2 bases; unmatched junction nucleotides: 5. CDR1 GTSNPN and CDR2 SVGIG come from the germline V gene (reference sequence). CDR3 length: 13 residues. CDR3 region: CAWDRVGNTEAFF. The CDR3, as DNA: TGTGCCTGGGACAGGGTGGGAAACACTGAAGCTTTCTTT.

The chain couples TRBV9 to TRBJ1-2; weak D call: TRBD1 (6 bases). Trimming removed 7 bases at V and 4 bases at J, with 11 bases between. The CDR3 is made up of 12 amino acids. Germline V gene data show CDR1 as SGDLS and CDR2 as YYNGEE. The CDR3 loop is CASGGAVYGYTF. In nucleotides, the CDR3 is TGTGCCAGCGGGGGGGCAGTCTATGGCTACACCTTC.

The chain carries TRBV5-6 and TRBJ2-1; 8 bases agree with TRBD2. The germline CDR1 and CDR2 sequences are SGHDT and YYEEEE. The CDR3 totals 16 residues. Trimming cost V 5 bases and J 7 bases; bases outside gene matches: 14. The CDR3 sequence is CASRRDPGLGGNEQFF. In DNA form, the CDR3 reads TGTGCCAGCAGACGGGACCCGGGACTAGGAGGTAATGAGCAGTTCTTC.

The chain joins TRBV11-3 to TRBJ2-1; 8 bases map to TRBD2. Trimming at V came to 1 base and at J to 0 bases, leaving 11 bases not matched to a gene. The length of the CDR3 is 19 residues. Germline loops: CDR1 SGHNT, CDR2 YENEEA. The CDR3 DNA is TGTGCCAGCAGCTTAGGGCGGACGGGGGGGCACCTCTCCTACAATGAGCAGTTCTTC. As protein: CASSLGRTGGHLSYNEQFF.

The gene calls are TRBV5-6 and TRBJ1-1; D gene uncertain. The CDR3 spans 14 residues. The V gene lost 4 bases and the J gene lost 1 base, with 11 bases spanning the gap. Germline CDR1 and CDR2: SGHDT and YYEEEE. CDR3 sequence reads: CASSQRSQNTEAFF. The CDR3 DNA follows: TGTGCCAGCAGCCAGCGGTCACAGAACACTGAAGCTTTCTTT.

The V and J genes are TRBV27 and TRBJ2-7; perhaps TRBD1 as D (6 bases). There are 15 residues in the CDR3. The germline V gene encodes CDR1 MNHEY and CDR2 SMNVEV (reference sequence). With 2 bases removed from V and 1 base from J, the gap between germline ends came to 12 bases. For the CDR3, the DNA is TGTGCCAGCAGTTTAAGGGGACACGATTCCTACGAGCAGTACTTC. It encodes CASSLRGHDSYEQYF.

The chain recombines TRBV6-5 with TRBJ1-5; D possibly corresponds to TRBD1 (5 bases). CDR3 length: 14 amino acids. V was trimmed by 5 bases and J by 3 bases, leaving 11 bases between them. Per the germline V gene, CDR1 is MNHEY and CDR2 is SVGAGI. CDR3 sequence: CASSRTGSNQPQHF. The CDR3 nucleotides are TGTGCCAGCAGTCGTACAGGCTCCAATCAGCCCCAGCATTTT.

The rearrangement joins TRBV14 to TRBJ1-1, with 8 positions matching TRBD1. From germline, CDR1 is SGHDN and CDR2 FVKESK. CDR3 length: 16 residues. The V and J ends lost 4 bases and 6 bases, in that order; junction bases with no gene match: 13. CDR3 sequence (DNA): TGTGCCAGCAGCCCCCGAGCAACGGACAGGGATTCTGAAGCTTTCTTT. Its translation is CASSPRATDRDSEAFF.

The J gene is TRBJ2-3, the V gene TRBV4-3; TRBD2 might be the D (5 bases). CDR1 and CDR2 from the germline V gene are LGHNA and YSLEER. V gave up 3 bases and J gave up 8 bases, with 21 bases separating them. This CDR3 contains 16 residues. The CDR3, as DNA: TGCGCCAGCAGCCAGATCCTCGGGGTCCAGATAGCTACGCAGTATTTT. Translating it yields CASSQILGVQIATQYF.

This chain uses TRBV9 with TRBJ1-1; 10 nucleotides match TRBD1. The CDR3 is 14 amino acids. CDR1 and CDR2 (germline): SGDLS, YYNGEE. V was pared by 3 bases and J by 3 bases, with 2 bases of the junction left unmatched. The CDR3 DNA reads as TGTGCCAGCAGCGCGACAGGGGGCGACACTGAAGCTTTCTTT. Protein: CASSATGGDTEAFF.

The J gene is TRBJ2-7, the V gene TRBV29-1; no reliable D call. CDR3 length equals 13 residues. The V end was cut by 4 bases, the J end by 2 bases, with 12 bases between. Germline-derived CDR1 and CDR2 are SQVTM and ANQGSEA. The CDR3 loop reads CSVVHSRAYEQYF. The CDR3 DNA is TGCAGCGTTGTGCATTCTCGGGCCTACGAGCAGTACTTC.

The genes are TRBV7-9 and TRBJ2-7; 8 bases are shared with TRBD1. From germline, CDR1 is SEHNR and CDR2 FQNEAQ (reference sequence). CDR3 length equals 15 residues. Trimming took 0 bases from V and 3 from J; bases not matched to a gene: 4. CDR3 amino acids: CASSLARGRIYEQYF. Here the CDR3 DNA reads TGTGCCAGCAGCTTAGCCAGGGGGCGTATCTACGAGCAGTACTTC.

V is TRBV4-3 and J is TRBJ2-5; tentatively, D is TRBD2 (6 bases). The V and J ends lost 0 bases and 4 bases respectively, with 9 bases between them. The CDR3 runs to 14 residues. Per germline, CDR1 LGHNA and CDR2 YSLEER. The CDR3 nucleotides read TGCGCCAGCAGCCAAGAACCGCGGGGAGAGACCCAGTACTTC. Translating it yields CASSQEPRGETQYF.

This clone occurred once. The V and J genes are TRBV19 and TRBJ1-2; TRBD1 aligns across 7 bases. CDR1 and CDR2 from the germline V gene are LNHDA and SQIVND (reference sequence). The CDR3 extends over 13 amino acids. V lost 6 bases, J lost 4 bases, and 5 bases stayed unmatched. The CDR3 region is CASRGQRVYGYTF. The CDR3 coding sequence is TGTGCCAGTAGGGGACAGCGAGTCTATGGCTACACCTTC.

As DNA, the CDR3 is TGTGCCAGCAGCTTCCCGCCAGTGGGGGGAAGTGAAAAACTGTTTTTT. Residues: CASSFPPVGGSEKLFF. The chain employs TRBV7-2 and TRBJ1-4, with D possibly matching TRBD1 (5 bases). The CDR3 length is 16 residues. Germline V gene data show CDR1 as SGHTA and CDR2 as FQGNSA. V was trimmed by 3 bases and J by 7 bases, leaving 18 bases between them.

The chain joins TRBV4-1 to TRBJ1-5; D might be TRBD1 (5 bases). This CDR3 is built from 15 residues. Germline V lookup: CDR1 MGHRA, CDR2 YSYEKL. V lost 0 bases and J 7 bases, leaving 13 bases between the germline ends. CDR3 in amino acids: CASSQDSAGLQPQHF. DNA of the CDR3: TGCGCCAGCAGCCAAGATTCGGCAGGGTTGCAGCCCCAGCATTTT.

The gene calls are TRBV5-1 and TRBJ2-7, with D possibly matching TRBD2 (5 bases). The CDR3 runs to 14 residues. The germline gives CDR1 SGHRS, CDR2 YFSETQ. Deletions cut 0 bases from V and 0 bases from J, with 7 bases between. CDR3 nucleotide sequence: TGCGCCAGCAGCTTGGGAGGGTTCTCCTACGAGCAGTACTTC. Protein: CASSLGGFSYEQYF.

The genes are TRBV30 and TRBJ2-3; TRBD2 is a possible D gene (6 bases). Looked up from germline, CDR1 is GTSNPN and CDR2 is SVGIG (reference sequence). The ends were cut back, 5 bases at V and 6 bases at J, with 9 bases in the middle. The CDR3 length is 11 residues. The CDR3 DNA reads as TGTGCCTGGGTTGGGGGGGATACGCAGTATTTT. Amino acids: CAWVGGDTQYF.

J is TRBJ1-2 and V is TRBV30, with D maybe TRBD1 (5 bases). This CDR3 region has 12 residues. With 7 bases removed from V and 4 bases from J, the gap between germline ends came to 13 bases. Looked up from germline, CDR1 is GTSNPN and CDR2 is SVGIG (reference sequence). The CDR3 sequence is CAFQEGSYGYTF. In DNA, the CDR3 is TGTGCCTTCCAGGAGGGGTCCTATGGCTACACCTTC.

The rearrangement links TRBV7-9 to TRBJ1-2, with D possibly matching TRBD1 (5 bases). The CDR3 runs to 15 residues. Germline CDR1 SEHNR, CDR2 FQNEAQ (reference sequence). V dropped 5 bases and J dropped 7 bases, with 20 bases sitting between them. The CDR3 loop reads CASSLEGGTSSGYTF. CDR3 DNA sequence: TGTGCCAGCAGCCTGGAGGGAGGGACCTCGAGTGGCTACACCTTC.

V usage is TRBV18 and J usage is TRBJ2-2; weak D call: TRBD1 (6 bases). CDR1 and CDR2 from the germline V gene are KGHSH and LQKENI. With 2 bases removed from V and 2 bases from J, the gap between germline ends came to 9 bases. The CDR3 length is 15 residues. CDR3 residues: CASSPTGPNTGELFF. In DNA form, the CDR3 reads TGTGCCAGCTCACCAACAGGGCCTAACACCGGGGAGCTGTTTTTT.

V and J are TRBV4-1 and TRBJ1-4; a possible D gene is TRBD1 (6 bases). CDR1 is MGHRA and CDR2 is YSYEKL in the germline V gene. The CDR3 contains 15 residues. The V end lost 1 base, the J end lost 8 bases, and 14 bases lay between the germline ends. The CDR3 nucleotides read TGCGCCAGCAGCCAAGTGGGGGGGGGCAGGGAAAAACTGTTTTTT. Translating gives CASSQVGGGREKLFF.

This clone was counted a single time. This chain joins TRBV29-1 and TRBJ2-5, with 7 positions matching TRBD1. Per germline, CDR1 SQVTM and CDR2 ANQGSEA. Losses at the gene ends were 2 bases for V and 5 bases for J; bases not matched to a gene: 2. The CDR3 has 12 residues. The CDR3 spells CSVETGVETQYF. CDR3 sequence (DNA): TGCAGCGTTGAAACAGGGGTCGAGACCCAGTACTTC.

This clone was seen a single time. The chain recombines TRBV10-3 with TRBJ1-5; D perhaps matches TRBD1 (6 bases). V dropped 3 bases and J dropped 5 bases, with 11 bases sitting between them. There are 14 residues in the CDR3. CDR1 and CDR2 (germline): ENHRY, SYGVKD. CDR3 amino acids: CAISDRTAHQPQHF. For the CDR3, the DNA is TGTGCCATCAGTGACCGGACAGCCCATCAGCCCCAGCATTTT.

The chain uses TRBV28 and TRBJ2-4; 8 bases line up with TRBD2. Trimming took 5 bases from V and 0 from J; bases not matched to a gene: 12. The CDR3 loop spans 18 amino acids. Germline V lookup: CDR1 MDHEN, CDR2 SYDVKM. CDR3 protein: CASSPRSGRGVAKNIQYF. The DNA of the CDR3 is TGTGCCAGCAGTCCACGCTCGGGGCGGGGGGTAGCCAAAAACATTCAGTACTTC.

The rearrangement links TRBV19 to TRBJ2-2; D is perhaps TRBD1 (5 bases). Germline V gene sequence: CDR1 LNHDA, CDR2 SQIVND (reference sequence). Trimming removed 3 bases from V and 5 bases from J, with 16 bases in between. The CDR3 is made up of 16 amino acids. The DNA of the CDR3 is TGTGCCAGTAGTATTCCCCCAGGGTTTACGACCGGGGAGCTGTTTTTT. It is translated as CASSIPPGFTTGELFF.

This clone was detected only once. This chain links TRBV19 with TRBJ1-4, with a weak D call TRBD1 (5 bases). CDR1 LNHDA and CDR2 SQIVND come from the germline V gene (reference sequence). V lost 4 bases, J lost 7 bases, and 13 bases lay in between. CDR3 length: 14 amino acids. The CDR3 DNA reads TGTGCCAGTAGTACTAGGGGATTACGTGAAAAACTGTTTTTT. Amino acid sequence: CASSTRGLREKLFF.

This chain uses TRBV5-6 with TRBJ2-7; weak D call: TRBD2 (5 bases). Germline V gene lookup returns CDR1 SGHDT and CDR2 YYEEEE. This CDR3 is 13 amino acids long. Trimming took 6 bases from V and 8 from J, leaving 18 bases between them. The CDR3 region has the DNA TGTGCCAGCACCCTAAGGTCCGGGGTCCAGCAGTACTTC. Translated: CASTLRSGVQQYF.

The J gene is TRBJ1-3, the V gene TRBV6-4; TRBD1 aligns across 9 bases. The germline V gene encodes CDR1 MRHNA and CDR2 SNTAGT. This CDR3 contains 16 residues. Germline trimming cut 6 bases from V and 4 bases from J; bases unmatched to any gene: 10. CDR3 nucleotide sequence: TGTGCCAGCAGATCCGGGACAGGGAGATTCGGAAACACCATATATTTT. Protein product: CASRSGTGRFGNTIYF.